This is a list of T cell receptor beta chains from one sample in a study of T-cell reconstitution after alpha-beta-depleted transplantation in children. TCRdb itself ran the PCR reads through MiXCR, one entry per CDR3 protein. The sample has 350,000 to 450,000 distinct CDR3 sequences; about an eighth are singletons. Sequenced here: PBMCs, sampled from the stem cell graft. The receptors stem from a human donor who donated a stem cell graft to a child with Fanconi anemia. Both conserved end residues are part of each CDR3. Clone size appears in some rows only: once, few, many, or a class for an expanded clone.

TRBV10-3	TRBJ1-2	NA	CASHRTGGPYGYTF
TRBV7-2	TRBJ1-2	NA	CASSSPGHPGYTF
TRBV15	TRBJ2-1	few	CATSTGSSYNEQFF
TRBV2	TRBJ2-5	few	CASSENLGQGLETQYF
TRBV5-1	TRBJ2-2	many	CASSQSGDHTGELFF
TRBV18	TRBJ2-5	few	CASSPPRGTGQETQYF
TRBV20-1	TRBJ2-5	NA	CSASGEGRKETQYF
TRBV29-1	TRBJ2-3	many	CSVDTDLQYF
TRBV6-1	TRBJ2-1	few	CASSEVSGAYNEQFF
TRBV28	TRBJ2-2	many	CASTVGTGELFF
TRBV4-2	TRBJ1-2	NA	CASSQDQDSPDYTF
TRBV7-8	TRBJ2-2	NA	CASSLVRGTYTGELFF
TRBV7-2	TRBJ2-1	few	CASSFSLSTQAYNEQFF